This T cell receptor (beta chain) was sequenced for a study of PD-L1 blockade in urothelial cancer. At the level of the study: Peripheral blood specimens exhibited a median yield of around 130,000 T cells.

With V trimmed by 4 bases and J by 0 bases, 6 bases remained unmatched. This CDR3 contains 15 residues. CDR1 and CDR2 (germline): SGHRS, YFSETQ. The table came from immunoSEQ multiplex PCR; TCRdb's copy has only in-frame clones and leaves some out. The repertoire has 65,000 to 90,000 clones, around 84% of them found once; the top ten carry approximately 10%. Noted time point: pretreatment peripheral blood. The source was PBMCs, collected around atezolizumab (anti-PD-L1) treatment. V is TRBV5-1 and J is TRBJ2-5, with 7 nucleotides matching TRBD1. The receptor was derived from a woman in her 70s with urothelial cancer. In nucleotides, the CDR3 is TGCGCCAGCAGCAGGGACAGTCGATACCAAGAGACCCAGTACTTC. This encodes CASSRDSRYQETQYF.